Below, 25 T cell receptor beta chains from the same sample are listed, as sequenced in a study of regulatory T cells in long-lasting Graves disease. CDR3 regions were amplified by Arm-PCR using iRepertoire HTBI primers to build TCR beta libraries. TCRdb recomputed calls from the multiplex PCR reads with MiXCR, one row per CDR3 protein. The sample lists about 240,000 distinct CDR3 sequences; around 21% were seen once. The time point is: newly diagnosed GD, antithyroid drugs for less than 3 months. After RNA was extracted from PBMCs, the TCR library was made from it. The starting material was peripheral blood mononuclear cells (PBMCs), obtained at new diagnosis, from a patient treated with antithyroid drugs. These TCRs come from a female donor with Graves disease.

A few counts support this clonotype. The chain recombines TRBV24-1 with TRBJ2-5; no firm D call. Trimming shortened V by 4 bases and J by 5 bases, and 7 bases separated the two germline ends. Germline V lookup: CDR1 KGHDR, CDR2 SFDVKD. The CDR3 runs to 12 residues. This CDR3 is CATSEGSETQYF. The CDR3 DNA reads TGTGCCACCAGTGAGGGGTCGGAGACCCAGTACTTC.

This clonotype was seen ten or more times. V and J are TRBV20-1 and TRBJ2-5; 9 bases map to TRBD2. This CDR3 is 14 amino acids long. J gave up 3 bases and V 3 bases, and 5 bases lay outside the gene matches. Germline values: CDR1 DFQATT, CDR2 SNEGSKA (reference sequence). CDR3 bases: TGCAGTGCTAGGTTAGCGGGGGCGAAAGAGACCCAGTACTTC. Translation: CSARLAGAKETQYF.

A few counts support this clonotype. The rearrangement links TRBV28 to TRBJ1-3; D call uncertain. The CDR3 totals 15 residues. The V gene lost 3 bases and the J gene lost 0 bases, with 9 bases spanning the gap. Germline lookup yields CDR1 MDHEN and CDR2 SYDVKM. The CDR3 sequence: CASSLARHSGNTIYF. The CDR3 coding sequence is TGTGCCAGCAGTTTGGCCAGACACTCTGGAAACACCATATATTTT.

This clonotype occurred many times. The rearrangement uses TRBV6-5 and TRBJ2-5, with 8 bases matching TRBD1. This CDR3 is 13 amino acids long. The germline V gene has CDR1 MNHEY and CDR2 SVGAGI. V lost 4 bases, J lost 6 bases, and 4 bases stayed unmatched. CDR3 sequence reads: CASSSGGGKTQYF. In DNA, the CDR3 is TGTGCCAGCAGTTCAGGGGGCGGAAAGACCCAGTACTTC.

The V and J genes are TRBV20-1 and TRBJ2-7; no reliable D call. The CDR3 runs 12 residues. Germline CDR1 reads DFQATT; CDR2 reads SNEGSKA (reference sequence). Trimming took 1 base from V and 3 from J, leaving 7 bases between them. CDR3 in amino acids: CSARGDSYEQYF. For the CDR3, the DNA is TGCAGTGCTAGAGGTGATAGCTACGAGCAGTACTTC.

The chain carries TRBV14 and TRBJ1-4; 9 bases fit TRBD1. Per the germline V gene, CDR1 is SGHDN and CDR2 is FVKESK. There are 15 residues in the CDR3. V dropped 1 base and J dropped 8; count of bases not matched to a gene: 5. CDR3 coding DNA: TGTGCCAGCAGCCAAGGGACAGGGGTACAGGAAAAACTGTTTTTT. It specifies CASSQGTGVQEKLFF.

As for this clonotype: This clone may be a read error of a much larger clone one base away. V usage is TRBV12-3 or TRBV12-4 and J usage is TRBJ1-2, with 8 nucleotides matching TRBD1. CDR3 length: 17 residues. Trimming took 5 bases from V and 5 from J; bases not matched to a gene: 16. Here the CDR3 reads CASSQNRGGHLGYGYTF. The CDR3, as DNA: TGTGCCAGCAGTCAAAACAGGGGGGGACATTTAGGATATGGCTACACCTTC.

This clonotype was observed many times. The chain uses TRBV11-2 and TRBJ2-3, with D possibly TRBD2 on 6 matching bases. This CDR3 is 14 amino acids long. CDR1 is SGHAT, CDR2 FQNNGV, per germline. The V end lost 5 bases, the J end lost 8 bases, and 17 bases lay between the germline ends. The CDR3 is CASSGGTTRGTQYF. In DNA form, the CDR3 reads TGTGCCAGCAGCGGGGGGACCACGCGGGGTACGCAGTATTTT.

This clonotype was observed many times. The chain links TRBV7-2 to TRBJ2-1; TRBD2 matches 8 bases. V was clipped by 3 bases and J by 1 base; unmatched bases: 5. The germline V gene has CDR1 SGHTA and CDR2 FQGNSA. There are 16 residues in the CDR3. CDR3 region: CASSFQSGGSYNEQFF. The CDR3 DNA reads TGTGCCAGCAGCTTTCAAAGCGGGGGTTCCTACAATGAGCAGTTCTTC. The full variable domain, its missing parts supplied by reference TRBV7-2 and TRBJ2-1, is GAGVSQSPSNKVTEKGKDVELRCDPISGHTALYWYRQSLGQGLEFLIYFQGNSAPDKSGLPSDRFSAERTGGSVSTLTIQRTQQEDSAVYLCASSFQSGGSYNEQFFGPGTRLTVL.

V usage is TRBV18 and J usage is TRBJ2-5; the D gene is possibly TRBD1 (6 bases). Trimming left V 5 bases short and J 3 bases short, with 13 bases between. CDR3 size: 14 residues. Germline V CDR1 and CDR2: KGHSH, LQKENI. CDR3 sequence (DNA): TGTGCCAGCTCAGCACTGGCAGGGGAAGAGACCCAGTACTTC. Its protein product is CASSALAGEETQYF.

This clonotype was counted ten times or more. The chain links TRBV9 to TRBJ2-5; tentative D call: TRBD1 (5 bases). Trimming took off 4 bases at V and 3 bases at J, with 16 bases between the two ends. The CDR3 is 15 amino acids. Per the germline V gene, CDR1 is SGDLS and CDR2 is YYNGEE. DNA of the CDR3: TGTGCCAGCAGCCCTCGCGACAGATCAGAAGAGACCCAGTACTTC. This codes for CASSPRDRSEETQYF.

This clonotype has ten or more counts. The gene calls are TRBV20-1 and TRBJ2-3; D uncertain. This CDR3 spans 12 amino acids. The ends were cut back, 3 bases at V and 4 bases at J, with 8 bases in the middle. Per the germline V gene, CDR1 is DFQATT and CDR2 is SNEGSKA (reference sequence). In DNA form, the CDR3 reads TGCAGTGCTAGCCCCACGGCAGATACGCAGTATTTT. Encoded protein: CSASPTADTQYF.

Regarding this clonotype: Just one base apart from a much larger clone, this may be a read error. The chain uses TRBV9 and TRBJ2-5; 9 nucleotides match TRBD1. V lost 3 bases to trimming and J lost 7 bases; unmatched junction nucleotides: 10. The germline gives CDR1 SGDLS, CDR2 YYNGEE. This CDR3 is 15 amino acids long. In DNA, the CDR3 is TGTGCCAGCAGCGCAGGGGACAGGGAAGGAGGGACCCAGTACTTC. Translating it yields CASSAGDREGGTQYF.

The chain joins TRBV19 to TRBJ2-2, with 9 bases lining up with TRBD1. Per the germline V gene, CDR1 is LNHDA and CDR2 is SQIVND (reference sequence). CDR3 length: 17 residues. The J segment lost 6 bases and the V segment lost 5 bases, leaving 13 bases of the junction unmatched. This chain's CDR3 is CASSSLRTGAMPGELFF. CDR3 DNA sequence: TGTGCCAGTAGTTCCCTCCGGACAGGGGCAATGCCCGGGGAGCTGTTTTTT.

This clonotype appeared many times. V and J are TRBV9 and TRBJ1-5, with D perhaps TRBD1 (5 bases). Per germline, CDR1 SGDLS and CDR2 YYNGEE. The V end was cut by 0 bases, the J end by 4 bases, with 8 bases between. The CDR3 extends over 14 amino acids. The CDR3 DNA sequence: TGTGCCAGCAGCGTAGATCCAGGGAATCAGCCCCAGCATTTT. Amino acid sequence: CASSVDPGNQPQHF.

This clonotype came up many times. The chain links TRBV7-2 to TRBJ2-7; 8 positions match TRBD2. CDR1 is SGHTA and CDR2 is FQGNSA in the germline V gene. This CDR3 region has 15 residues. Unmatched junction bases numbered 5, after V lost 1 base and J lost 3 bases. CDR3 residues: CASSLVSGGNYEQYF. CDR3 bases: TGTGCCAGCAGCTTAGTTTCGGGGGGGAACTACGAGCAGTACTTC.

As regards this clonotype: Given a much more abundant clone one base away, this may be a read error. The genes are TRBV30 and TRBJ2-2; 7 nucleotides align to TRBD1. The CDR3 totals 14 residues. Losses at the gene ends were 4 bases for V and 6 bases for J; bases not matched to a gene: 8. From germline, CDR1 is GTSNPN and CDR2 SVGIG (reference sequence). The CDR3 DNA is TGTGCCTGGACCAGACAGGGCGACGCCGGGGAGCTGTTTTTT. Its translation: CAWTRQGDAGELFF.

This clonotype was seen ten or more times. A read error may account for a junction end that differs from germline. V usage is TRBV7-9 and J usage is TRBJ1-1; tentative D call: TRBD1 (5 bases). Germline CDR1 reads SEHNR; CDR2 reads FQNEAQ (reference sequence). The CDR3 sequence is 12 residues long. The CDR3 loop reads CASSRGGTEAFF. The CDR3 DNA sequence: TGCGCCAGCAGCCGCGGGGGCACTGAAGCTTTCTTT.

This clonotype was seen ten or more times. V and J are TRBV18 and TRBJ1-1; D is possibly TRBD1 (5 bases). V was clipped by 7 bases and J by 10 bases, with 19 bases between them. The CDR3 runs to 13 residues. Germline loops: CDR1 KGHSH, CDR2 LQKENI. As DNA, the CDR3 is TGTGCCAGCTTTCCTAATGGGGGAAGCGGAGCTTTCTTT. It encodes CASFPNGGSGAFF. Supplemented by reference TRBV18 and TRBJ1-1, the full variable domain reads NAGVMQNPRHLVRRRGQEARLRCSPMKGHSHVYWYRQLPEEGLKFMVYLQKENIIDESGMPKERFSAEFPKEGPSILRIQQVVRGDSAAYFCASFPNGGSGAFFGQGTRLTVV.

This clonotype showed up many times. The CDR3 DNA follows: TGCGCCAGCAGCCAAACAGGGGCATGGCTCTACGAGCAGTACTTC. It specifies CASSQTGAWLYEQYF. The chain employs TRBV4-3 and TRBJ2-7, with 7 nucleotides matching TRBD1. This CDR3 has 15 amino acids. Looked up from germline, CDR1 is LGHNA and CDR2 is YSLEER. The ends lost 2 bases at V and 3 bases at J; junction bases unmatched: 7.

In this sample, this clonotype turned up a few times. The rearrangement joins TRBV10-2 to TRBJ1-1, with D unresolved. CDR3 length: 14 amino acids. Trimming pared 0 bases from V and 7 bases from J, leaving 12 bases between. CDR1 and CDR2 (germline): WSHSY, SAAADI. The CDR3, as DNA: TGCGCCAGCAGTGAGTCGACTCGGCTTGTTGAAGCTTTCTTT. The encoded protein is CASSESTRLVEAFF.

This clonotype appeared many times. The chain is built from TRBV2 and TRBJ1-5; D uncertain. The CDR3 runs 13 residues. Between the trimmed V and J ends, which lost 4 bases and 6 bases, there was a span of 10 bases. In germline, CDR1 is SNHLY, CDR2 FYNNEI. CDR3 sequence reads: CASSAGISQPQHF. DNA of the CDR3: TGTGCCAGCAGTGCTGGGATAAGTCAGCCCCAGCATTTT. Full variable domain (rest looked up from reference TRBV2 and TRBJ1-5): EPEVTQTPSHQVTQMGQEVILRCVPISNHLYFYWYRQILGQKVEFLVSFYNNEISEKSEIFDDQFSVERPDGSNFTLKIRSTKLEDSAMYFCASSAGISQPQHFGDGTRLSIL.

For this clonotype: This may come from a read error, since a much larger clone is one base off. The rearrangement links TRBV7-9 to TRBJ2-5; a weak D match, TRBD2 (7 bases). This CDR3 has 14 amino acids. V lost 5 bases to trimming and J lost 7 bases, with 17 bases between them. Germline V gene data show CDR1 as SEHNR and CDR2 as FQNEAQ (reference sequence). CDR3 region: CASSRTSRGGTQYF. The CDR3 nucleotides read TGTGCCAGCAGCCGGACATCTAGGGGGGGGACCCAGTACTTC.

This clonotype was picked up many times. The J gene is TRBJ2-4, the V gene TRBV9; 10 positions agree with TRBD1. The V gene's germline CDR1 is SGDLS and CDR2 YYNGEE. CDR3 length equals 14 residues. Trimming took 2 bases from V and 8 from J; bases not matched to a gene: 4. CDR3 nucleotide sequence: TGTGCCAGCAGCGTCTGGGACAGGGGTGACATTCAGTACTTC. Amino acids: CASSVWDRGDIQYF.

The chain combines TRBV19 with TRBJ1-2, with 9 bases matching TRBD1. J gave up 4 bases and V 9 bases, and 6 bases lay outside the gene matches. The CDR3 is made up of 13 amino acids. Germline-derived CDR1 and CDR2 are LNHDA and SQIVND (reference sequence). CDR3 bases: TGTGCCAGCCAGGACAGGGGTATCTATGGCTACACCTTC. Translating gives CASQDRGIYGYTF.